This is a list of T cell receptor beta chains from one sample in a study of sequential checkpoint blockade in melanoma. Clones were sequenced by immunoSEQ multiplex PCR, and TCRdb holds only the in-frame ones, with some missing. The sample shows several thousand clones, about a fifth of them seen only once. The input for sequencing was tumor tissue (inferred from file names), taken from a patient given nivolumab and ipilimumab in sequence. Source of these receptors: a human donor with melanoma. Both conserved end residues are part of each CDR3. A D gene is named only where the DNA matches it firmly. For some rows the clone size is stated as once, few or many, or as a class when expanded; others skip it.

V gene,J gene,clone size,D gene,CDR3 DNA,CDR3 protein
TRBV28,TRBJ1-2,-,-,TGTGCCAGCAGTTTATTTCATGTTGGACAGAACTATGGCTACACCTTC,CASSLFHVGQNYGYTF
TRBV15,TRBJ2-1,-,-,TGTGCCACCAGCAGATCGGAGGGCTACGCGGCCTCCGGGAATGAGCAGTTCTTC,CATSRSEGYAASGNEQFF
TRBV18,TRBJ2-5,-,-,TGTGCCAGCTCACCACTTGGTCAAGAGACCCAGTACTTC,CASSPLGQETQYF
TRBV9,TRBJ2-7,-,-,TGTGCCAGCAGCGTAGGGACGGGGCCGTCCCACGAGCAGTACTTC,CASSVGTGPSHEQYF
TRBV29-1,TRBJ1-2,-,-,TGCAGCGGTGTTCAAGGCGACTATGGCTACACCTTC,CSGVQGDYGYTF
TRBV11-3,TRBJ2-2,medium-sized,-,TGTGCCAGCAGCGCCGGTCAGGGCGGGAACGGGGAGCTGTTTTTT,CASSAGQGGNGELFF
TRBV11-3,TRBJ2-7,many,TRBD2,TGTGCCAGCAGCTTGTCAACTAGCGGGGGCTACGAGCAGTACTTC,CASSLSTSGGYEQYF
TRBV28,TRBJ1-2,-,-,TGTGCCAGCAGTTTATTACTGGGGGTAGGTGGCTACACCTTC,CASSLLLGVGGYTF
TRBV28,TRBJ2-7,-,-,TGTGCCAGCAGTTCTTCAGAAGGCCGATCCTACGAGCAGTACTTC,CASSSSEGRSYEQYF
TRBV11-3,TRBJ1-2,-,TRBD1,TGTGCCAGCAGCCAGCGACAGGGGGTTGTCGGCTATGGCTACACCTTC,CASSQRQGVVGYGYTF
TRBV11-3,TRBJ2-3,many,TRBD1,TGTGCCAGCAGCTTATTGGGGACAGGGGGCAATACGCAGTATTTT,CASSLLGTGGNTQYF
TRBV6-8,TRBJ1-6,-,TRBD1,TGTGCCAGCAGTTCGACAGGGTCACCCCTCCACTTT,CASSSTGSPLHF
TRBV6-8,TRBJ2-4,few,-,TGTGCCAGCAGTTACAGTACAGCACAAAACATTCAGTACTTC,CASSYSTAQNIQYF
TRBV12-5,TRBJ1-1,few,-,TGTGCCAGCACGCTGGGAGGGCAAGCTTTCTTT,CASTLGGQAFF
TRBV9,TRBJ1-1,large,-,TGTGCCAGCAGCGTAGCCGGGAACGCTGAAGCTTTCTTT,CASSVAGNAEAFF
TRBV25-1,TRBJ2-4,-,-,TGTGCCAGCAGTGAAGGGGTAGGGACCGCCAAAAACATTCAGTACTTC,CASSEGVGTAKNIQYF
TRBV19,TRBJ2-2,large,-,TGTGCCAGTAGTATGCAGGGGTCCGGGGAGCTGTTTTTT,CASSMQGSGELFF
TRBV6-8,TRBJ1-3,few,TRBD1,TGTGCCAGCAGGGGATCCGGGACAGGGGAATTGGAAAACACCATATATTTT,CASRGSGTGELENTIYF
TRBV9,TRBJ2-6,-,TRBD1,TGTGCCAGCAGTGAATCCGGGACAGTCAACGTCCTGACTTTC,CASSESGTVNVLTF
TRBV5-1,TRBJ1-3,once,-,TGCGCCAGCAGCTTAGGCCCCCATTGGAGCTCTGGAAACACCATATATTTT,CASSLGPHWSSGNTIYF
TRBV28,TRBJ1-3,-,-,TGTGCCAGCAGTTTATCGAGGAACACCATATATTTT,CASSLSRNTIYF
TRBV11-3,TRBJ2-2,many,-,TGTGCCAGCAGCCTCTGGTCGTCTCGGTTCGGGCTGTTTTTT,CASSLWSSRFGLFF
TRBV23-1,TRBJ1-1,-,-,TGCGCCAGCAGCCAAGAGATGGGCACTGAAGCTTTCTTT,CASSQEMGTEAFF
TRBV11-3,TRBJ1-1,medium-sized,-,TGTGCCAGCAGCTTGGAGTCGCCATGGAACACTGAAGCTTTCTTT,CASSLESPWNTEAFF
TRBV6-8,TRBJ2-3,few,-,TGTGCCAGCGGACAGGGAGGGGACACAGATACGCAGTATTTT,CASGQGGDTDTQYF
TRBV11-3,TRBJ1-5,many,TRBD1,TGTGCCAGCAGCTATTCCGGGACAGACAATCAGCCCCAGCATTTT,CASSYSGTDNQPQHF
TRBV6-8,TRBJ2-3,medium-sized,-,TGTGCCAGCAGCGCCCTCGGGACCTCTAAAGGGGCGCAGTATTTT,CASSALGTSKGAQYF